This T cell receptor beta chain was identified in a study of blood T cell repertoires in COVID-19. Libraries were prepared by immunoSEQ multiplex PCR; TCRdb keeps only in-frame clonotypes and omits some of them. In the table there are under 500,000 clones, 87% of which are singletons. CDR1 and CDR2 (germline): LGHNA, YNFKEQ. Trimming removed 4 bases at V and 0 bases at J, with 12 bases between. The CDR3 is 15 residues long. This receptor was taken from a woman aged 18-29 years with acute COVID-19. The chain carries TRBV4-2 and TRBJ1-1; TRBD1 might be the D (5 bases). Sequences were obtained from PBMCs or T cells enriched from blood (not recorded which). The CDR3: CASSPTDSMNTEAFF. In DNA form, the CDR3 reads TGTGCCAGCAGCCCGACAGATTCCATGAACACTGAAGCTTTCTTT.